These 6 T cell receptor beta chains originate from one sample sequenced in a study of OX40 agonist ivuxolimab in advanced cancers. The receptor library was made with the immunoSEQ multiplex PCR assay. TCRdb took over this immuneACCESS table, retaining in-frame rearrangements with V and J assigned. Such tables are incomplete; in checked studies, under half of the missing clones stem from an unresolved V gene, and the remainder is unexplained. The sample has approximately 35,000 clones on record, over 75% of them singletons. 9.5% to 13% of the sample rests with the top ten. Sequences were derived from CD4+ or CD8+ T cells sorted from blood, sampled in a trial of the OX40 agonist ivuxolimab. Source of these receptors: an adult with an advanced solid tumor such as melanoma, head and neck, liver or kidney cancer.

V gene TRBV25-1 combines with J gene TRBJ2-3; D may correspond to TRBD1 or TRBD2 (5 bases each). Looked up from germline, CDR1 is MGHDK and CDR2 is SYGVNS. This CDR3 region has 11 residues. Trimming removed 5 bases at V and 8 bases at J, with 8 bases between. CDR3: CASSPGGTQYF. CDR3 DNA sequence: TGTGCCAGCAGTCCTGGGGGTACGCAGTATTTT.

This chain connects TRBV2 to TRBJ2-5; 9 bases line up with TRBD1. TRBJ2-7 explains the end of the DNA better; the J call may be wrong. Germline CDR1 is SNHLY and CDR2 is FYNNEI. The CDR3 loop spans 16 amino acids. In DNA, the CDR3 is TGTGCCAGCATGGGACAGGGAGGGTTGGGGCTCCACGAGCAGTACTTC. Its translation: CASMGQGGLGLHEQYF.

The chain recombines TRBV23-1 with TRBJ2-3; 9 bases are shared with TRBD2. TRBV23-1 is known as an ORF, though its function is uncertain. The CDR3 contains 17 residues. V was clipped by 2 bases and J by 0 bases; unmatched bases: 6. The CDR3 sequence is CASSQISGGSSTDTQYF. CDR3 in DNA: TGCGCCAGCAGTCAAATTAGCGGGGGATCTAGCACAGATACGCAGTATTTT.

The rearrangement links TRBV7-6 to TRBJ2-5; D possibly corresponds to TRBD1 (6 bases). TRBJ2-7 explains the end of the DNA better; the J call may be wrong. The length of the CDR3 is 14 residues. CDR1 and CDR2 from the germline V gene are SGHVS and FNYEAQ. The CDR3 DNA reads as TGTGCCAGCAGCTTATCCACAGGGACCGACGAGCAGTACTTC. Translating it yields CASSLSTGTDEQYF.

The chain combines TRBV6-1 with TRBJ2-3; 8 nucleotides align to TRBD2. V lost 4 bases to trimming and J lost 3 bases; unmatched junction nucleotides: 9. The CDR3 loop spans 16 amino acids. The germline CDR1 and CDR2 sequences are MNHNS and SASEGT. CDR3 nucleotides: TGTGCCAGCAGTGGGGCTCTCGGGGGGGCTACAGATACGCAGTATTTT. Protein product: CASSGALGGATDTQYF.

The V and J genes are TRBV10-3 and TRBJ2-5, with TRBD1 identical over 8 bases. Germline trimming cut 1 base from V and 5 bases from J; bases unmatched to any gene: 9. Per germline, CDR1 ENHRY and CDR2 SYGVKD. The CDR3 has 16 amino acids. The CDR3 DNA is TGTGCCATCAGTGAGTGCCAGGGGGCAATATGCGAGACCCAGTACTTC. Translating it yields CAISECQGAICETQYF.